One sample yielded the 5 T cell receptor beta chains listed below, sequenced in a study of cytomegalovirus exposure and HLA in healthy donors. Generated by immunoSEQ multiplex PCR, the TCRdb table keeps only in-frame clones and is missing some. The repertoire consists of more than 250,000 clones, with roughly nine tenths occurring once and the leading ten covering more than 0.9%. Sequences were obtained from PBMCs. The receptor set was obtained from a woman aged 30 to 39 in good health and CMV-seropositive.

This chain's CDR3 is CASWETGWNTEAFF. CDR3 nucleotide sequence: TGTGCCAGCTGGGAGACAGGGTGGAACACTGAAGCTTTCTTT. The chain carries TRBV6-1 and TRBJ1-1; 7 bases align to TRBD1. The CDR3 totals 14 residues. V lost 8 bases and J lost 1; bases outside the gene matches: 7. From germline, CDR1 is MNHNS and CDR2 SASEGT.

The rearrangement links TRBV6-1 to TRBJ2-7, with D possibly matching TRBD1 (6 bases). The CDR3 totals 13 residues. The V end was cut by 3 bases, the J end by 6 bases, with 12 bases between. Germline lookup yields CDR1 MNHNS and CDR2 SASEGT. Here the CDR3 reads CASSDMGAVEQYF. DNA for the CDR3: TGTGCCAGCAGTGACATGGGGGCGGTCGAGCAGTACTTC.

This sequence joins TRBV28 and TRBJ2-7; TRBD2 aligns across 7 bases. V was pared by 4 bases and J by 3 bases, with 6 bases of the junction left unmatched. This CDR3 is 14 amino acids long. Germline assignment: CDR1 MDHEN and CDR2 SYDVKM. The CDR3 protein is CASSSNRDYYEQYF. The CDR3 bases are TGTGCCAGCAGTTCGAACCGGGACTACTACGAGCAGTACTTC.

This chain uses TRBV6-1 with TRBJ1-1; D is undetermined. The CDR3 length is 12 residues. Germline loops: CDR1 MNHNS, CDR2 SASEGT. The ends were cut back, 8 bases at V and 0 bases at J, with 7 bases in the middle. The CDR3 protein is CASDYLNTEAFF. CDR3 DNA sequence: TGTGCCAGCGATTACTTGAACACTGAAGCTTTCTTT.

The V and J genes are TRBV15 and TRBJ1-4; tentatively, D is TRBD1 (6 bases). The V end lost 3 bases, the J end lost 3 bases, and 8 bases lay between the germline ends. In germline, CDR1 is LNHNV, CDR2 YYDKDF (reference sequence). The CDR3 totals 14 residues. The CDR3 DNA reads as TGTGCCACCAGCAGGCAGGGGTCTAATGAAAAACTGTTTTTT. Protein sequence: CATSRQGSNEKLFF.